The entry below describes one T cell receptor (beta chain). Trimming shortened V by 6 bases and J by 7 bases, and 10 bases separated the two germline ends. CDR3 length: 12 residues. These data are taken from a study of blood T cell repertoires in COVID-19. Study background: Acute and convalescent COVID-19 samples came from the United States, Italy and Spain.

How the authors handled the data: Quantification of nucleated cells was approximated via reference gene primer amplification. This table comes from immunoSEQ multiplex PCR, and its TCRdb copy is limited to in-frame clones, with some not included. V, J and clone size are taken as reported in that table, and D and trimming were inferred from the DNA itself. The data hold about 66,000 clones, with approximately 90% observed a single time. The gene calls are TRBV12-3 or TRBV12-4 and TRBJ2-1; the D gene is possibly TRBD1 (6 bases). This TCR came from a woman in her 70s with acute or convalescent COVID-19. The sequencing input was peripheral blood. The CDR3 bases are TGTGCCAGCAGGGCGGACAGTAATGAGCAGTTCTTC. Protein: CASRADSNEQFF.